Reported below is one T cell receptor beta chain. Antigen: not known. Time point indicated: persistent/refractory GD, antithyroid drugs over 5 years with positive TRAb. There was RNA extracted from PBMCs, and the TCR library was made from it. Graves' disease diagnosis used American Thyroid Association guidelines. All patients originated from an endocrinology department located in Xi'an, China. A volume of approximately 9 milliliters of peripheral blood was collected in EDTA tubes. The sample belongs to a study of regulatory T cells in long-lasting Graves disease. Study conclusions and caveats: Persistent cases favored TRBV28, TRBJ1-2 and TRBJ2-5.

Combining iRepertoire HTBI primers with Arm-PCR of CDR3 regions, the authors built TCR beta libraries. TCRdb reanalysed the multiplex PCR reads using MiXCR and keeps one entry per CDR3 protein. The sample has over 650,000 distinct CDR3 sequences; 25% to 35% are singletons. The CDR3 is 19 residues long. Germline V gene sequence: CDR1 LGHDT, CDR2 YNNKEL (reference sequence). J gave up 1 base and V 0 bases, and 11 bases lay outside the gene matches. The rearrangement uses TRBV3-1 and TRBJ2-7; 11 bases align to TRBD2. This receptor was identified in a female donor with Graves disease. Material: peripheral blood mononuclear cells (PBMCs), obtained when the disease was refractory, from a patient treated with antithyroid drugs. The CDR3 sequence: CASSQEALAGGSRSYEQYF. CDR3 DNA sequence: TGTGCCAGCAGCCAAGAGGCGCTAGCGGGAGGTAGTAGGTCCTACGAGCAGTACTTC.